This T cell receptor (beta chain) was recorded in a study of shared clonotypes between healthy human individuals. About the study: CD8 memory received one plate per donor, CD8 naive two, CD4 memory three and CD4 naive three. The study's findings and limits: Non-shared clonotypes were found to have lower generation probabilities than the clonotypes that were shared by all four of the sorted-subset donors.

TCRdb's copy holds only in-frame clones and misses some; the assay was immunoSEQ multiplex PCR. The sample includes more than 2,000,000 clones, around nine tenths seen only once; the top ten take around 0.14%. About this clone itself: What it binds is unknown.

This CDR3 contains 13 residues. The V gene's germline CDR1 is MNHEY and CDR2 SVGAGI. The V and J ends lost 6 bases and 5 bases respectively, with 11 bases between them. V and J are TRBV6-5 and TRBJ1-5, with a possible D match to TRBD1 (6 bases). The clonotype was recovered from a man between 18 and 35 years old in good health. The sample taken for sequencing was naive CD4+ T cells sorted from blood. Subset denoted: CD45RA+ positively selected. The CDR3 here is CASSPNRDQPQHF. Here the CDR3 DNA reads TGTGCCAGCAGCCCGAACAGGGATCAGCCCCAGCATTTT.